The 18 T cell receptor beta chains in this list originate from one sample, sequenced in a study of blood T cell repertoires in COVID-19. The assay was immunoSEQ multiplex PCR, and TCRdb's table has in-frame clones only and misses some. This table has some 130,000 clones, 80% to 85% appearing once. Specimen: peripheral blood. The receptors originated from an older woman with active or convalescent COVID-19.

J is TRBJ1-2 and V is TRBV10-1; weak D call: TRBD1 (5 bases). In germline, CDR1 is WNHNN, CDR2 SYGVQD (reference sequence). The CDR3 consists of 14 residues. V lost 4 bases to trimming and J lost 5 bases, with 14 bases between them. The DNA of the CDR3 is TGCGCCAGCAGTGCCACTGGGACTCGTTATGGCTACACCTTC. Its protein product is CASSATGTRYGYTF.

This rearrangement joins TRBV6-5 to TRBJ2-5, with unresolved D. Between the trimmed V and J ends, which lost 6 bases and 2 bases, there was a span of 13 bases. There are 14 residues in the CDR3. Looked up from germline, CDR1 is MNHEY and CDR2 is SVGAGI. The CDR3 is CASSKSAAQETQYF. DNA for the CDR3: TGTGCCAGCAGCAAATCCGCAGCGCAAGAGACCCAGTACTTC.

The rearrangement links TRBV5-6 to TRBJ2-7; 8 bases map to TRBD2. CDR3 length: 16 residues. Germline CDR1 SGHDT, CDR2 YYEEEE. V dropped 4 bases and J dropped 5; count of bases not matched to a gene: 14. The CDR3: CASSRSPGLVRHEQYF. The CDR3, as DNA: TGTGCCAGCAGCCGGAGCCCGGGACTAGTTCGCCACGAGCAGTACTTC.

The chain has TRBV2 and TRBJ1-2; TRBD1 matches 10 bases. V lost 6 bases to trimming and J lost 7 bases; unmatched junction nucleotides: 5. The CDR3 length is 13 residues. Germline V CDR1 and CDR2: SNHLY, FYNNEI. CDR3 amino acids: CASRLTGGSGYTF. CDR3 coding DNA: TGTGCCAGCAGGCTGACAGGGGGCTCTGGCTACACCTTC.

The chain couples TRBV18 to TRBJ1-1; no clear D gene. From germline, CDR1 is KGHSH and CDR2 LQKENI. V gave up 1 base and J gave up 1 base, with 7 bases separating them. The CDR3 is 14 residues long. CDR3 in DNA: TGTGCCAGCTCACCACAAGAGAAGAACACTGAAGCTTTCTTT. Encoded protein: CASSPQEKNTEAFF.

The J gene is TRBJ2-3, the V gene TRBV30; TRBD2 aligns across 8 bases. Germline lookup yields CDR1 GTSNPN and CDR2 SVGIG (reference sequence). With 2 bases clipped from V and 5 bases from J, the junction kept 6 bases outside the gene matches. The CDR3 sequence is 14 residues long. The CDR3 loop is CAWSRLAGGDTQYF. The DNA for the CDR3 is TGTGCCTGGAGTCGGCTAGCGGGTGGAGATACGCAGTATTTT.

The chain carries TRBV3-1 (or the pseudogene TRBV3-2) and TRBJ2-3; 7 bases are a match to TRBD2. Germline V gives CDR1 LGHDT, CDR2 YNNKEL (reference sequence). This CDR3 has 16 amino acids. V shed 4 bases, J shed 1 base, and the junction held 8 bases outside the gene matches. CDR3 region: CASSPPSGVGTDTQYF. CDR3 in DNA: TGTGCCAGCAGCCCCCCGAGCGGGGTTGGCACAGATACGCAGTATTTT.

The CDR3 loop is CASSLERGREKLFF. The DNA for the CDR3 is TGTGCCAGCAGCTTAGAAAGGGGTAGGGAAAAACTGTTTTTT. The chain links TRBV7-2 to TRBJ1-4, with D maybe TRBD1 (5 bases). Germline CDR1 and CDR2: SGHTA and FQGNSA. V was trimmed by 1 base and J by 8 bases, leaving 11 bases between them. The CDR3 totals 14 residues.

This clone was detected a few times. The DNA of the CDR3 is TGCGCCAGCAGCATGGAGGGAGGGATCGGAAACACCATATATTTT. Amino acid sequence: CASSMEGGIGNTIYF. This rearrangement joins TRBV5-1 to TRBJ1-3; D is unresolved. The V end lost 4 bases, the J end lost 4 bases, and 15 bases lay between the germline ends. CDR1 and CDR2 (germline): SGHRS, YFSETQ. CDR3 length equals 15 residues.

The rearrangement uses TRBV4-2 and TRBJ1-3; weak D call: TRBD1 (5 bases). The CDR3 runs to 17 residues. Between the trimmed V and J ends, which lost 0 bases and 4 bases, there was a span of 16 bases. Germline lookup yields CDR1 LGHNA and CDR2 YNFKEQ. The CDR3 coding sequence is TGTGCCAGCAGCCAAGAGGGGCAAGGGGCAAGCGGAAACACCATATATTTT. Its translation is CASSQEGQGASGNTIYF.

The rearrangement joins TRBV14 to TRBJ2-7, with a weak D call TRBD2 (7 bases). V was cut by 4 bases and J by 4 bases, with 23 bases left in between. The CDR3 has 17 residues. From germline, CDR1 is SGHDN and CDR2 FVKESK. Here the CDR3 reads CASSRNYLRGGAYEQYV. CDR3 sequence (DNA): TGTGCCAGCAGCCGAAATTACCTGCGAGGGGGGGCTTACGAGCAGTACGTC.

This sequence joins TRBV24-1 and TRBJ1-2; 8 positions agree with TRBD1. Germline lookup yields CDR1 KGHDR and CDR2 SFDVKD. V shed 1 base, J shed 4 bases, and the junction held 1 base outside the gene matches. The CDR3 is 14 amino acids. The CDR3: CATSDFGTGYGYTF. The CDR3 nucleotides are TGTGCCACCAGTGATTTTGGGACAGGCTATGGCTACACCTTC.

This clone was picked up a small number of times. CDR3 sequence: CASSVYLDSPLHF. CDR3 in DNA: TGTGCCAGCAGCGTATACTTGGATTCACCCCTCCACTTT. The chain employs TRBV7-8 and TRBJ1-6; no definite D call. The germline gives CDR1 SGHVS, CDR2 FQNEAQ. This CDR3 comprises 13 residues. Trimming cost V 5 bases and J 8 bases, with 10 bases left between them.

The chain couples TRBV11-2 to TRBJ1-6, with 7 bases matching TRBD1. Germline-derived CDR1 and CDR2 are SGHAT and FQNNGV. This CDR3 region has 14 residues. V dropped 5 bases and J dropped 11; count of bases not matched to a gene: 9. The chain's CDR3 is CASSLRQGLAPLHF. CDR3 nucleotides: TGTGCCAGCAGCCTAAGACAGGGACTGGCACCCCTCCACTTT.

J is TRBJ2-1 and V is TRBV11-2; 8 bases are shared with TRBD1. CDR3 size: 14 residues. J was trimmed by 9 bases and V by 7 bases; bases with no gene match: 11. Germline V CDR1 and CDR2: SGHAT, FQNNGV. The CDR3 sequence is CASTGQGYLSEQFF. In nucleotides, the CDR3 is TGTGCCAGCACCGGACAGGGTTATTTAAGTGAGCAGTTCTTC.

The chain couples TRBV6-6 to TRBJ1-1; D might be TRBD1 (5 bases). The CDR3 has 15 amino acids. The V gene's germline CDR1 is MNHNY and CDR2 SVGAGI (reference sequence). The germline V and J ends were trimmed by 2 bases and 1 base, with 11 bases remaining between them. This CDR3 is CASSYPGSGNTEAFF. DNA of the CDR3: TGTGCCAGCAGTTACCCAGGGTCTGGGAACACTGAAGCTTTCTTT.

The chain carries TRBV7-2 and TRBJ2-3, with 13 bases fitting TRBD2. V dropped 5 bases and J dropped 4; count of bases not matched to a gene: 6. Germline V gene lookup returns CDR1 SGHTA and CDR2 FQGNSA. This CDR3 has 16 residues. The CDR3 DNA reads TGTGCCAGCAGCACCGGACTAGCGGGAGCCGCAGATACGCAGTATTTT. Amino acids: CASSTGLAGAADTQYF.

On this clone itself: Additional DNA sequences in this sample encode the identical CDR3. The J gene is TRBJ2-7, the V gene TRBV19, with 9 bases aligning to TRBD2. Unmatched junction bases numbered 5, after V lost 4 bases and J lost 4 bases. The CDR3 consists of 14 residues. Germline values: CDR1 LNHDA, CDR2 SQIVND (reference sequence). The CDR3 DNA sequence: TGTGCCAGTAGTACCCGACTAGCGGATTACGAGCAGTACTTC. It is translated as CASSTRLADYEQYF.